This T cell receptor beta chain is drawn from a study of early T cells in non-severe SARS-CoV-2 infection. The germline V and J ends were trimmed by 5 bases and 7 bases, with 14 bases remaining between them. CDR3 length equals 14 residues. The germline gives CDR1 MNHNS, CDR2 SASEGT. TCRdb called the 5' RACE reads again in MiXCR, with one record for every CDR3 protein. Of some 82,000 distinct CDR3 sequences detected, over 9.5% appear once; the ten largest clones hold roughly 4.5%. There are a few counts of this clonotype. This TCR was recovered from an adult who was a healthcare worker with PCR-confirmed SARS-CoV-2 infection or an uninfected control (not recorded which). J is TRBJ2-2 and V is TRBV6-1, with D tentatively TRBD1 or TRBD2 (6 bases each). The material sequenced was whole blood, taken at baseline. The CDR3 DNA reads TGTGCCAGCAGTTTACACAGGGAGGTCGGGGAGCTGTTTTTT. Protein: CASSLHREVGELFF.